These T cell receptor beta chains were read from a single sample in a study of T-cell memory formation after mild COVID-19. TCRdb re-analysed the 5' RACE reads in MiXCR, keeping a single row per CDR3 protein. The table lists 290,000 or so distinct CDR3 sequences, around 19% of them singletons. Source material: PBMCs or a T cell subset sorted from them (not recorded which). These receptors all come from a man aged 18 to 29 who had mild COVID-19 (a few samples of this study predate the infection). Cell type and time point are not known. CDR3s include the opening cysteine and the closing phenylalanine or tryptophan. A D gene is named only where the DNA matches it firmly. Clone sizes are given selectively: once, few, many, or a class where the clone is expanded.

D	size	V	J	CDR3	DNA
NA	NA	TRBV4-1	TRBJ1-2	CASSQAPGGQGYTF	TGCGCCAGCAGCCAAGCGCCCGGGGGTCAAGGCTACACCTTC
TRBD2	NA	TRBV4-1	TRBJ2-7	CASSASGGDSYEQYF	TGCGCCAGCAGTGCTAGCGGGGGGGACTCCTACGAGCAGTACTTC
NA	medium-sized	TRBV13	TRBJ2-1	CASSALGNEQFF	TGTGCCAGCAGCGCATTGGGAAATGAGCAGTTCTTC
TRBD1	few	TRBV10-3	TRBJ2-2	CAISSSGTANTGELFF	TGTGCCATCAGTTCGTCCGGGACAGCTAACACCGGGGAGCTGTTTTTT
TRBD1	NA	TRBV5-1	TRBJ1-1	CASSAQGHTEAFF	TGCGCCAGCAGCGCACAGGGGCACACTGAAGCTTTCTTT
TRBD2	NA	TRBV23-1	TRBJ2-5	CASSHPGLAGAACWETQYF	TGCGCCAGCAGTCACCCGGGACTAGCGGGGGCCGCATGCTGGGAGACCCAGTACTTC
NA	NA	TRBV15	TRBJ1-5	CATSRDGSPAYDQPQHF	TGTGCCACCAGCAGAGACGGGAGTCCCGCCTATGATCAGCCCCAGCATTTT
TRBD1	NA	TRBV12-3/TRBV12-4	TRBJ1-1	CASRNRGRMNTEAFF	TGTGCCAGCAGAAACAGGGGACGGATGAACACTGAAGCTTTCTTT
TRBD1	NA	TRBV5-6	TRBJ2-3	CASSGGQGVWDTQYF	TGTGCCAGCAGCGGGGGACAGGGGGTTTGGGATACGCAGTATTTT
NA	NA	TRBV4-3	TRBJ2-3	CASSQEPDYSTDTQYF	TGCGCCAGCAGCCAAGAGCCAGACTATAGCACAGATACGCAGTATTTT
NA	few	TRBV6-5	TRBJ1-6	CASMSGAYSPLHF	TGTGCCAGCATGTCGGGGGCGTATTCACCCCTCCACTTT
NA	NA	TRBV7-6	TRBJ2-1	CASSPSLGSSAYNEQFF	TGTGCCAGCAGCCCATCCTTGGGGTCCAGCGCCTACAATGAGCAGTTCTTC
NA	NA	TRBV29-1	TRBJ2-7	CSVVNNLGGEQYF	TGCAGCGTCGTAAATAATTTGGGAGGCGAGCAGTACTTC
TRBD1	NA	TRBV9	TRBJ1-2	CASSVGGQGNYGYTF	TGTGCCAGCAGCGTAGGAGGACAGGGTAACTATGGCTACACCTTC
NA	few	TRBV4-3	TRBJ2-1	CASSQAEGGNNEQFF	TGCGCCAGCAGCCAAGCGGAGGGGGGGAACAATGAGCAGTTCTTC
TRBD1	few	TRBV27	TRBJ2-5	CASSLTPDRVQETQYF	TGTGCCAGCAGTCTCACCCCGGACAGGGTCCAAGAGACCCAGTACTTC
NA	few	TRBV12-3/TRBV12-4	TRBJ1-6	CASSYSEVWNSPLHF	TGTGCCAGCAGTTATAGTGAAGTCTGGAATTCACCCCTCCACTTT
NA	NA	TRBV5-1	TRBJ1-2	CASSLEGPLNGYTF	TGCGCCAGCAGCTTGGAGGGGCCCTTGAATGGCTACACCTTC
TRBD2	NA	TRBV7-9	TRBJ2-3	CASSPVGGDTDTQYF	TGTGCCAGCAGCCCGGTGGGGGGGGACACAGATACGCAGTATTTT
NA	few	TRBV7-6	TRBJ2-5	CASSPRAPSETQYF	TGTGCCAGCAGCCCCCGGGCCCCCTCGGAGACCCAGTACTTC
NA	NA	TRBV12-3/TRBV12-4	TRBJ2-3	CATDGGDTDTQYF	TGTGCCACCGACGGCGGGGACACAGATACGCAGTATTTT
TRBD1	few	TRBV18	TRBJ1-2	CASSQSPGQGDGYTF	TGTGCCAGCTCACAGTCACCGGGACAGGGGGATGGCTACACCTTC
NA	NA	TRBV2	TRBJ2-7	CASSASQGTYEQYF	TGTGCCAGCAGTGCGTCCCAGGGCACCTACGAGCAGTACTTC
NA	NA	TRBV7-3	TRBJ1-1	CASSQGHRSTEAFF	TGTGCCAGCAGCCAGGGACATCGGAGCACTGAAGCTTTCTTT